The next 20 T cell receptor beta chains were all read from a single sample in a study of read filtering for tumor transcriptome and immune sequencing. The library was built from roughly 400 ng RNA with molecular barcoded adaptors for alpha/delta and beta/gamma chains. TCRdb analysed the reads with MiXCR anew, one entry per CDR3 protein. The repertoire holds about 40,000 distinct CDR3 sequences, approximately 12% seen once, with approximately 30% in the top ten. Sequenced sample: a population of CD138-negative cells sorted from bone marrow. These receptors all come from a donor over 35 with multiple myeloma.

This clonotype was found many times. The chain has TRBV3-1 and TRBJ2-1; D is unresolved. Trimming took 1 base from V and 2 from J, leaving 6 bases between them. This CDR3 contains 14 residues. Germline CDR1 and CDR2: LGHDT and YNNKEL (reference sequence). CDR3 nucleotide sequence: TGTGCCAGCAGCCAAGGACCGGCCTACAATGAGCAGTTCTTC. Its translation is CASSQGPAYNEQFF.

In its sample, this clonotype was seen many times. The chain is built from TRBV7-8 and TRBJ2-3; D uncertain. Germline CDR1 is SGHVS and CDR2 is FQNEAQ. The CDR3 spans 13 residues. V shed 0 bases and J shed 6 bases, with 7 bases lying between them. The CDR3: CASSLAMADTQYF. CDR3 in DNA: TGTGCCAGCAGCTTAGCGATGGCGGATACGCAGTATTTT.

As for this clonotype: The junction differs from germline at one of its ends, possibly a read error. The chain couples TRBV6-1 to TRBJ2-3; 10 bases line up with TRBD1. Germline V gene data show CDR1 as MNHNS and CDR2 as SASEGT. The CDR3 runs 15 residues. CDR3 nucleotides: TGTGCCAGCAGACACGGGACAGGGGCCTCAGGTACGCGGTATTTT. Amino acids: CASRHGTGASGTRYF.

This clonotype has a count of ten or more. This sequence joins TRBV6-5 and TRBJ2-7; 12 bases agree with TRBD1. V trimming: 6 bases; J trimming: 6 bases; junction bases outside the gene matches: 6. Germline V gene lookup returns CDR1 MNHEY and CDR2 SVGAGI. The CDR3 has 14 amino acids. The CDR3 loop reads CASSPGQGAIEQYF. CDR3 bases: TGTGCCAGCAGCCCGGGACAGGGGGCCATCGAGCAGTACTTC.

This clonotype has at least ten counts. The gene calls are TRBV28 and TRBJ2-2, with D perhaps TRBD2 (6 bases). Germline V gene sequence: CDR1 MDHEN, CDR2 SYDVKM. Between the trimmed V and J ends, which lost 6 bases and 4 bases, there was a span of 15 bases. The CDR3 extends over 15 amino acids. The CDR3 region is CASSHGGESTGELFF. In nucleotides, the CDR3 is TGTGCCAGCAGCCACGGAGGGGAGAGCACCGGGGAGCTGTTTTTT.

This clonotype was counted many times. V gene TRBV3-1 combines with J gene TRBJ2-3; D remains ambiguous. Trimming shortened V by 1 base and J by 2 bases, and 7 bases separated the two germline ends. Germline CDR1 and CDR2: LGHDT and YNNKEL (reference sequence). The CDR3 has 14 amino acids. The CDR3 DNA sequence: TGTGCCAGCAGCCAAGGAGGTGACACAGATACGCAGTATTTT. Protein product: CASSQGGDTDTQYF.

This clonotype was observed a handful of times. The chain links TRBV20-1 to TRBJ2-7; the D gene is possibly TRBD1 (6 bases). V was cut by 3 bases and J by 1 base, with 13 bases left in between. This CDR3 comprises 14 residues. The germline V gene encodes CDR1 DFQATT and CDR2 SNEGSKA (reference sequence). The CDR3 spells CSASQGTRSYEQYF. The CDR3 bases are TGCAGTGCTAGTCAGGGGACCAGATCCTACGAGCAGTACTTC.

Note on this clonotype: Since no conserved phenylalanine or tryptophan closes the CDR3, a read error is the likely cause. This chain joins TRBV20-1 and TRBJ2-5; D perhaps matches TRBD2 (6 bases). Per the germline V gene, CDR1 is DFQATT and CDR2 is SNEGSKA (reference sequence). Trimming removed 5 bases from V and 7 bases from J, with 11 bases in between. This CDR3 has 11 amino acids. The CDR3 reads CSAQGGGTQYL. The CDR3 bases are TGCAGTGCTCAGGGAGGAGGGACCCAGTACCTC.

With regard to this clonotype: A much larger clone differs from this one at a single base, so this may be a read error. This is likely a read error, given that the CDR3 carries no conserved phenylalanine or tryptophan at its end. The chain is built from TRBV15 and TRBJ1-1; D gene unclear. The CDR3 covers 13 residues. Per germline, CDR1 LNHNV and CDR2 YYDKDF (reference sequence). Between the trimmed V and J ends, which lost 4 bases and 0 bases, there was a span of 6 bases. In DNA form, the CDR3 reads TGTGCCACCAGCAAATCAGTGAACACTGAAGCTTTCTCT. Encoded protein: CATSKSVNTEAFS.

The J gene is TRBJ2-5, the V gene TRBV30; TRBD2 aligns across 9 bases. After removal of 4 bases from V and 4 bases from J, the junction contained 7 bases not matched to a gene. Germline values: CDR1 GTSNPN, CDR2 SVGIG (reference sequence). CDR3 length: 14 amino acids. For the CDR3, the DNA is TGTGCCTGGATGGCGGGGGGGCCCGCAGAGACCCAGTACTTC. Translating gives CAWMAGGPAETQYF.

A few counts support this clonotype. V usage is TRBV6-5 and J usage is TRBJ1-1; 9 bases match TRBD1. This CDR3 region has 17 residues. The ends lost 10 bases at V and 1 base at J; junction bases unmatched: 16. CDR1 MNHEY and CDR2 SVGAGI come from the germline V gene. CDR3 sequence (DNA): TGTGCCACCGTCACGGGCCCCCTGGGACAGGGGAACACTGAAGCTTTCTTT. It yields the protein CATVTGPLGQGNTEAFF.

Concerning this clonotype: This clone may be a read error of a much larger clone one base away. This chain connects TRBV20-1 to TRBJ1-1; 10 bases are a match to TRBD1. The CDR3 covers 14 residues. CDR1 and CDR2 from the germline V gene are DFQATT and SNEGSKA (reference sequence). CDR3 nucleotide sequence: TGCAGTGCTTTCCGGGACAGGGGATGGTCTGAAGCTTCCTTT. Protein sequence: CSAFRDRGWSEASF.

With regard to this clonotype: This may be a read error, as it is one base from a much larger clone. As the CDR3 is not closed by the conserved phenylalanine or tryptophan, this likely results from a read error. V is TRBV4-1 and J is TRBJ1-2; the D gene is possibly TRBD1 (5 bases). CDR1 is MGHRA, CDR2 YSYEKL, per germline. Trimming took off 1 base at V and 4 bases at J, with 10 bases between the two ends. The CDR3 extends over 14 amino acids. The CDR3 loop is CASSQGGSPYGYTI. CDR3 in DNA: TGCGCCAGCAGCCAAGGGGGGAGCCCCTATGGCTACACCATC.

This clonotype was observed many times. The chain has TRBV18 and TRBJ2-7; 8 bases are shared with TRBD1. Germline V lookup: CDR1 KGHSH, CDR2 LQKENI. Unmatched junction bases numbered 3, after V lost 5 bases and J lost 6 bases. This CDR3 has 12 residues. CDR3 DNA sequence: TGTGCCAGCTCATCGACAGGGGCCGAGCAGTACTTC. It encodes CASSSTGAEQYF.

Ten or more counts support this clonotype. The chain carries TRBV7-2 and TRBJ2-3; TRBD1 might be the D (6 bases). V shed 1 base and J shed 5 bases, with 13 bases lying between them. CDR3 length: 15 residues. Germline V lookup: CDR1 SGHTA, CDR2 FQGNSA. The CDR3 protein is CASSLVFGGQDTQYF. The CDR3 DNA follows: TGTGCCAGCAGCTTAGTCTTTGGGGGCCAAGATACGCAGTATTTT.

This clonotype was picked up one time. The V and J genes are TRBV6-6 and TRBJ2-7, with TRBD1 as a possible D gene (6 bases). V lost 4 bases, J lost 6 bases, and 19 bases lay in between. CDR3 length: 15 amino acids. Germline V gene sequence: CDR1 MNHNY, CDR2 SVGAGI (reference sequence). In nucleotides, the CDR3 is TGTGCCAGCAGTTCCCCGACAGGCGCGTCGTCCGAGCAGTACTTC. This gives the protein CASSSPTGASSEQYF.

This clonotype was recorded many times. V usage is TRBV6-5 and J usage is TRBJ1-1, with unresolved D. V lost 2 bases and J lost 8, with 15 bases in between. Germline V gene lookup returns CDR1 MNHEY and CDR2 SVGAGI. The CDR3 totals 14 residues. The CDR3 loop reads CASSYTDETDEAFF. Here the CDR3 DNA reads TGTGCCAGCAGTTACACTGACGAAACGGACGAAGCTTTCTTT.

Note on this clonotype: This clone may be a read error of a much larger clone one base away. The rearrangement uses TRBV7-9 and TRBJ2-3; D ambiguous. The CDR3 contains 11 residues. Looked up from germline, CDR1 is SEHNR and CDR2 is FQNEAQ (reference sequence). Trimming took 4 bases from V and 2 from J, leaving 1 base between them. The CDR3 bases are TGTGCCAGCAGCTACACAGATACGCAGTATTTT. It yields the protein CASSYTDTQYF.

This clonotype showed up just a few times. This clone may be a read error of a much larger clone one base away. It is likely a read error, because the conserved phenylalanine at the end of the CDR3 is missing. The chain uses TRBV28 and TRBJ2-5; 7 bases fit TRBD2. The CDR3 runs to 14 residues. J was trimmed by 2 bases and V by 6 bases; bases with no gene match: 6. The germline V gene encodes CDR1 MDHEN and CDR2 SYDVKM. The CDR3 protein is CASRSAGWQETQYL. CDR3 in DNA: TGTGCCAGCAGGTCAGCGGGGTGGCAAGAGACCCAGTACCTC.

This clonotype has a count of ten or more. This sequence joins TRBV20-1 and TRBJ1-1; D is unresolved. The germline gives CDR1 DFQATT, CDR2 SNEGSKA (reference sequence). The CDR3 covers 14 residues. The V end lost 5 bases, the J end lost 4 bases, and 17 bases lay between the germline ends. CDR3 sequence (DNA): TGCAGTGCTCAAAACCCCGGCGGGAGCACTGAAGCTTTCTTT. Translating gives CSAQNPGGSTEAFF.